One and the same sample provided the 14 T cell receptor beta chains below, sequenced in a study of Graves' ophthalmopathy and Graves' hyperthyroidism. Beta-chain TCR CDR3 regions were amplified from RNA transcripts. HTBI primers were employed in first-round RT-PCR, then a second-round multiplex PCR followed. TCRdb re-called the multiplex PCR reads with MiXCR, one entry per CDR3 protein. The profile shows roughly 480,000 distinct CDR3 sequences, around 14% of them singletons. Material: blood. These receptors were taken from a woman in her 30s with Graves' ophthalmopathy.

This clonotype was picked up many times. The rearrangement links TRBV13 to TRBJ1-1; D uncertain. This CDR3 is built from 14 residues. V was pared by 5 bases and J by 7 bases, with 17 bases between. The germline gives CDR1 PRHDT, CDR2 FYEKMQ (reference sequence). CDR3 sequence (DNA): TGTGCCAGCAGCGCCCAGGTAGCGCCCAATGAAGCTTTCTTT. This gives the protein CASSAQVAPNEAFF.

In this sample, this clonotype turned up a few times. The rearrangement joins TRBV19 to TRBJ1-3; the D is unclear. Germline V gene sequence: CDR1 LNHDA, CDR2 SQIVND (reference sequence). V lost 5 bases to trimming and J lost 9 bases, with 14 bases between them. The CDR3 is 13 amino acids. The DNA for the CDR3 is TGTGCCAGTAGTCCCCTAGACTCCGGCACCATATATTTT. Translated, it gives CASSPLDSGTIYF.

This clonotype was seen many times. V gene TRBV12-3 or TRBV12-4 combines with J gene TRBJ1-6; the match to TRBD1 covers 9 bases. The CDR3 spans 15 residues. V shed 5 bases and J 6 bases; nucleotides not matched to a gene: 5. The CDR3 DNA reads as TGTGCCAGCAGTACAGGGGGCGAGGGTAATTCACCCCTCCACTTT. Protein sequence: CASSTGGEGNSPLHF.

This clonotype was seen many times. The chain uses TRBV12-5 and TRBJ1-3, with D unclear. Trimming stripped 1 base from V and 0 bases from J, with 10 bases between. The CDR3 is made up of 16 amino acids. Germline V gene lookup returns CDR1 LGHNT and CDR2 FRNRAP. CDR3: CASGLAVSLSGNTIYF. CDR3 in DNA: TGTGCTAGTGGTTTGGCTGTCAGCCTCTCTGGAAACACCATATATTTT.

Only a few counts were recorded for this clonotype. An end of the junction differs from the germline gene, which may be a read error. The chain has TRBV7-3 and TRBJ2-2, with 8 bases identical to TRBD2. Germline V gene lookup returns CDR1 SGHTA and CDR2 FQGTGA. The CDR3 contains 16 residues. CDR3 sequence (DNA): TGTGCCAGCAGCACCCAGGAGCGGGGGATCACCGGGGAGCCGTTTTTT. It is translated as CASSTQERGITGEPFF.

The sample holds many counts of this clonotype. This sequence joins TRBV28 and TRBJ2-2; TRBD1 matches at 7 bases. CDR3 length equals 15 residues. The J segment lost 8 bases and the V segment lost 6 bases, leaving 12 bases of the junction unmatched. Per germline, CDR1 MDHEN and CDR2 SYDVKM. The CDR3 region has the DNA TGTGCCAGCAGGAACAGGGGAGCCAAGGCTGGGGAGCTGTTTTTT. Protein sequence: CASRNRGAKAGELFF.

This clonotype was seen a few times. V usage is TRBV11-1 and J usage is TRBJ1-2; the D gene is possibly TRBD1 (5 bases). This CDR3 has 16 residues. The V gene's germline CDR1 is SGHAT and CDR2 FQDESV (reference sequence). Trimming pared 5 bases from V and 8 bases from J, leaving 24 bases between. CDR3 nucleotide sequence: TGTGCCAGCAGCCCTGGGTGGAGACAGACTCCAGGAGGCTACACCTTC. Translated, it gives CASSPGWRQTPGGYTF.

At least ten counts were recorded for this clonotype. The chain recombines TRBV30 with TRBJ1-1; D may be TRBD1 (5 bases). CDR3 size: 14 residues. Trimming pared 4 bases from V and 1 base from J, leaving 13 bases between. CDR1 is GTSNPN and CDR2 is SVGIG in the germline V gene (reference sequence). The CDR3 region is CAWKVGPKNTEAFF. In DNA form, the CDR3 reads TGTGCCTGGAAGGTGGGACCAAAGAACACTGAAGCTTTCTTT.

This clonotype was found once. A junction end diverges from the germline sequence, so it may reflect a read error. The chain employs TRBV2 and TRBJ2-7, with D tentatively TRBD1 (5 bases). In germline, CDR1 is SNHLY, CDR2 FYNNEI. The CDR3 is 15 amino acids. The CDR3 sequence: CSSSVSAQGTYEQCF. The CDR3 nucleotides read TGTTCCAGCAGTGTGTCCGCTCAGGGCACCTACGAGCAGTGCTTC.

This clonotype was observed at least ten times. The chain joins TRBV6-4 to TRBJ1-3, with 9 bases fitting TRBD1. Germline V gene data show CDR1 as MRHNA and CDR2 as SNTAGT. The ends lost 5 bases at V and 3 bases at J; junction bases unmatched: 11. The CDR3 contains 17 residues. The DNA of the CDR3 is TGTGCCAGCAGTCCACTGGACAGGGGAGGACTTGGAAACACCATATATTTT. It yields the protein CASSPLDRGGLGNTIYF.

This sequence joins TRBV18 and TRBJ2-7; TRBD2 agrees at 8 bases. The V and J ends lost 3 bases and 3 bases, in that order; junction bases with no gene match: 7. The germline V gene has CDR1 KGHSH and CDR2 LQKENI. The CDR3 is 15 amino acids. The CDR3 loop reads CASSPSAGGGYEQYF. Here the CDR3 DNA reads TGTGCCAGCTCACCGAGTGCGGGGGGCGGCTACGAGCAGTACTTC.

This clonotype was seen ten or more times. V usage is TRBV6-1 and J usage is TRBJ2-7, with D unresolved. Germline lookup yields CDR1 MNHNS and CDR2 SASEGT. This CDR3 has 13 amino acids. The germline V and J ends were trimmed by 5 bases and 3 bases, with 11 bases remaining between them. As DNA, the CDR3 is TGTGCCAGCAGTAAGGGCTGGGACTACGAGCAGTACTTC. Translated, it gives CASSKGWDYEQYF.

This clonotype was seen at least ten times. This chain connects TRBV28 to TRBJ1-2, with no clear D. Germline lookup yields CDR1 MDHEN and CDR2 SYDVKM. CDR3 length: 14 residues. Trimming took off 6 bases at V and 4 bases at J, with 15 bases between the two ends. CDR3 residues: CASSGWYRSYGYTF. For the CDR3, the DNA is TGTGCCAGCAGCGGGTGGTACAGATCCTATGGCTACACCTTC.

This clonotype was observed many times. This sequence joins TRBV6-1 and TRBJ1-2, with unresolved D. V was clipped by 2 bases and J by 0 bases, with 13 bases between them. Germline lookup yields CDR1 MNHNS and CDR2 SASEGT. This CDR3 is 16 amino acids long. This chain's CDR3 is CASSEWVSSTNYGYTF. CDR3 sequence (DNA): TGTGCCAGCAGTGAATGGGTCAGCTCTACTAACTATGGCTACACCTTC.